The 28 T cell receptor beta chains in this list originate from one sample, sequenced in a study of neurological immune-mediated disorders. TCRdb reprocessed the 5' RACE reads with MiXCR, giving one entry per CDR3 protein. The sample holds about 66,000 distinct CDR3 sequences; roughly 3.2% are singletons and the top ten take around 3.8%. What was sequenced was PBMCs. All receptors come from a man aged 35 to 55 with multiple sclerosis.

The rearrangement uses TRBV5-1 and TRBJ1-1; D gene ambiguous. This CDR3 contains 12 residues. The germline V gene encodes CDR1 SGHRS and CDR2 YFSETQ. V gave up 2 bases and J gave up 3 bases, with 5 bases separating them. The CDR3 DNA reads as TGCGCCAGCAGCTTTAGGGACACTGAAGCTTTCTTT. Translation: CASSFRDTEAFF.

In this sample, this clonotype turned up many times. The chain couples TRBV24-1 to TRBJ2-2, with 10 bases fitting TRBD1. Trimming cost V 0 bases and J 2 bases; bases outside gene matches: 5. The CDR3 runs to 18 residues. Per germline, CDR1 KGHDR and CDR2 SFDVKD. CDR3 sequence: CATSDLPWTGGNTGELFF. CDR3 coding DNA: TGTGCCACCAGTGATTTGCCGTGGACAGGGGGAAACACCGGGGAGCTGTTTTTT.

The chain recombines TRBV29-1 with TRBJ1-2; a possible D gene is TRBD1 (5 bases). V lost 1 base and J lost 4, with 13 bases in between. This CDR3 has 14 amino acids. The V gene's germline CDR1 is SQVTM and CDR2 ANQGSEA. CDR3 amino acids: CSVEGGTQGYGYTF. The CDR3 DNA reads TGCAGCGTTGAAGGGGGGACCCAAGGCTATGGCTACACCTTC. Full variable domain (missing parts from reference TRBV29-1 and TRBJ1-2): SAVISQKPSRDICQRGTSLTIQCQVDSQVTMMFWYRQQPGQSLTLIATANQGSEATYESGFVIDKFPISRPNLTFSTLTVSNMSPEDSSIYLCSVEGGTQGYGYTFGSGTRLTVV.

This clonotype was observed many times. The chain uses TRBV12-3 or TRBV12-4 and TRBJ1-3, with D unclear. V was clipped by 2 bases and J by 0 bases, with 5 bases between them. The CDR3 covers 14 residues. The CDR3 sequence is CASSLQSSGNTIYF. Here the CDR3 DNA reads TGTGCCAGCAGTTTACAGAGCTCTGGAAACACCATATATTTT.

Many counts were recorded for this clonotype. CDR3 in DNA: TGCGCCAGCAGCTTATTCGGACAGGGGAATTCGGGGGAGCAGTACTTC. Residues: CASSLFGQGNSGEQYF. The J gene is TRBJ2-7, the V gene TRBV5-1; 9 bases agree with TRBD1. The V and J ends lost 2 bases and 7 bases, in that order; junction bases with no gene match: 13. The CDR3 has 16 amino acids. Per the germline V gene, CDR1 is SGHRS and CDR2 is YFSETQ. Based on the CDR3 plus reference TRBV5-1 and TRBJ2-7, the full variable domain is KAGVTQTPRYLIKTRGQQVTLSCSPISGHRSVSWYQQTPGQGLQFLFEYFSETQRNKGNFPGRFSGRQFSNSRSEMNVSTLELGDSALYLCASSLFGQGNSGEQYFGPGTRLTVT.

This clonotype was recorded at least ten times. This chain connects TRBV7-7 to TRBJ2-1; D perhaps matches TRBD2 (6 bases). V lost 5 bases to trimming and J lost 4 bases, with 12 bases between them. Germline V gene data show CDR1 as SSHAT and CDR2 as FNYEAQ (reference sequence). The CDR3 is 14 residues long. CDR3 DNA sequence: TGTGCCAGCAGCGCATCCGGAGGGTACAATGAGCAGTTCTTC. Translated, it gives CASSASGGYNEQFF. The full variable domain, its missing parts supplied by reference TRBV7-7 and TRBJ2-1, is GAGVSQSPRYKVTKRGQDVTLRCDPISSHATLYWYQQALGQGPEFLTYFNYEAQPDKSGLPSDRFSAERPEGSISTLTIQRTEQRDSAMYRCASSASGGYNEQFFGPGTRLTVL.

This clonotype was observed many times. The V and J genes are TRBV13 and TRBJ2-5; possible D gene TRBD1, 6 bases. CDR3 length: 14 amino acids. Trimming removed 6 bases at V and 5 bases at J, with 16 bases between. Germline loops: CDR1 PRHDT, CDR2 FYEKMQ (reference sequence). For the CDR3, the DNA is TGTGCCAGCAGACGTAGGACAGTTGGGGAGACCCAGTACTTC. It specifies CASRRRTVGETQYF.

This clonotype was detected ten times or more. V is TRBV12-3 or TRBV12-4 and J is TRBJ1-1; perhaps TRBD1 as D (5 bases). The CDR3 extends over 14 amino acids. V dropped 7 bases and J dropped 5 bases, with 17 bases sitting between them. CDR3 region: CASTLGPRRTEAFF. The DNA for the CDR3 is TGTGCCAGCACCCTGGGACCTCGACGGACTGAAGCTTTCTTT.

Ten or more counts support this clonotype. This rearrangement joins TRBV24-1 to TRBJ2-2; D is perhaps TRBD2 (6 bases). V was trimmed by 2 bases and J by 7 bases, leaving 13 bases between them. CDR1 and CDR2 from the germline V gene are KGHDR and SFDVKD. The CDR3 loop spans 15 amino acids. The CDR3 loop is CATSDSTSLSGELFF. Here the CDR3 DNA reads TGTGCCACCAGTGATTCGACTAGTTTGAGCGGGGAGCTGTTTTTT.

This clonotype was picked up many times. The V gene is TRBV5-1, the J gene TRBJ2-6; D is unresolved. The length of the CDR3 is 14 residues. With 1 base removed from V and 0 bases from J, the gap between germline ends came to 2 bases. Germline V gives CDR1 SGHRS, CDR2 YFSETQ. The CDR3 nucleotides are TGCGCCAGCAGCTTGTCCTCTGGGGCCAACGTCCTGACTTTC. Its protein product is CASSLSSGANVLTF.

This clonotype appeared many times. The chain couples TRBV9 to TRBJ2-2; 10 nucleotides align to TRBD1. Germline V gene sequence: CDR1 SGDLS, CDR2 YYNGEE. V lost 3 bases, J lost 3 bases, and 8 bases stayed unmatched. The CDR3 consists of 17 residues. The DNA for the CDR3 is TGTGCCAGCAGCGCACACTTGACAGGGGGCGACACCGGGGAGCTGTTTTTT. Translating gives CASSAHLTGGDTGELFF.

This clonotype has a count of ten or more. The chain recombines TRBV12-3 or TRBV12-4 with TRBJ2-5, with D maybe TRBD1 (5 bases). The CDR3 contains 16 residues. Trimming took 4 bases from V and 3 from J, leaving 18 bases between them. The CDR3 spells CASSSLKWGGKETQYF. CDR3 bases: TGTGCCAGCAGTTCCCTCAAATGGGGCGGAAAAGAGACCCAGTACTTC.

The chain carries TRBV25-1 and TRBJ2-7; 7 bases match TRBD2. The V segment lost 3 bases and the J segment 9 bases; nucleotides outside the gene matches: 11. Germline V gene lookup returns CDR1 MGHDK and CDR2 SYGVNS. The CDR3 sequence is 14 residues long. In nucleotides, the CDR3 is TGTGCCAGCAGTGATTCTAGCGGCCTCCGGGGGCAGTACTTC. It codes for CASSDSSGLRGQYF.

Comments on this clonotype: Possible read error: a much larger clone is one base away. The chain couples TRBV3-1 to TRBJ2-4; D tentatively reads TRBD1 or TRBD2 (5 bases each). The V end lost 3 bases, the J end lost 9 bases, and 21 bases lay between the germline ends. The CDR3 is 16 amino acids. Germline V gene data show CDR1 as LGHDT and CDR2 as YNNKEL (reference sequence). The CDR3: CASSQEAGKIGAIQYF. CDR3 in DNA: TGTGCCAGCAGCCAGGAGGCAGGGAAGATCGGCGCCATTCAGTACTTC.

This clonotype came up many times. This sequence joins TRBV3-1 and TRBJ2-7; 10 positions agree with TRBD1. V lost 3 bases and J lost 5; bases outside the gene matches: 4. CDR1 is LGHDT, CDR2 YNNKEL, per germline (reference sequence). CDR3 length equals 14 residues. Here the CDR3 reads CASSQVTGGHEQYF. The CDR3 DNA follows: TGTGCCAGCAGCCAGGTGACAGGGGGCCACGAGCAGTACTTC.

This clonotype has a count of ten or more. The chain joins TRBV7-6 to TRBJ2-5; 10 bases map to TRBD2. J gave up 6 bases and V 1 base, and 8 bases lay outside the gene matches. Germline values: CDR1 SGHVS, CDR2 FNYEAQ. The CDR3 is made up of 16 amino acids. The CDR3 DNA reads TGTGCCAGCAGCTTAGATCCTAGCGGGGGCCCCCAGACCCAGTACTTC. This translates into CASSLDPSGGPQTQYF.

At least ten counts were recorded for this clonotype. The chain combines TRBV9 with TRBJ2-1, with TRBD2 matching over 8 bases. Germline assignment: CDR1 SGDLS and CDR2 YYNGEE. This CDR3 is built from 16 residues. Unmatched junction bases numbered 7, after V lost 4 bases and J lost 1 base. The CDR3 is CASSPTASGSYNEQFF. The CDR3 DNA follows: TGTGCCAGCAGCCCGACGGCTAGCGGGTCCTACAATGAGCAGTTCTTC.

This clonotype came up many times. CDR3 DNA sequence: TGCAGTGCTAGTTTGGCAGATCCTATCAATCAGCCCCAGCATTTT. Translation gives CSASLADPINQPQHF. V gene TRBV20-1 combines with J gene TRBJ1-5; D is uncertain. This CDR3 has 15 residues. V lost 3 bases to trimming and J lost 3 bases, with 15 bases between them. Germline assignment: CDR1 DFQATT and CDR2 SNEGSKA (reference sequence).

This clonotype was seen ten or more times. This sequence joins TRBV7-8 and TRBJ2-3; 8 bases fit TRBD1. With 5 bases clipped from V and 1 base from J, the junction kept 8 bases outside the gene matches. The germline V gene has CDR1 SGHVS and CDR2 FQNEAQ. CDR3 size: 16 residues. CDR3 coding DNA: TGTGCCAGCAGCACAGCAGGGGGCCGGGGCACAGATACGCAGTATTTT. It encodes CASSTAGGRGTDTQYF.

This clonotype appeared many times. The J gene is TRBJ2-5, the V gene TRBV15; 8 nucleotides line up with TRBD2. The CDR3 is made up of 14 amino acids. The V and J ends lost 3 bases and 4 bases, in that order; junction bases with no gene match: 4. Germline CDR1 is LNHNV and CDR2 is YYDKDF (reference sequence). The CDR3 nucleotides read TGTGCCACCAGCAGCCCGGGACTAGGAGAGACCCAGTACTTC. Translated: CATSSPGLGETQYF.

This clonotype was seen repeatedly, ten times or more. The chain combines TRBV24-1 with TRBJ2-1, with TRBD2 identical over 10 bases. The length of the CDR3 is 16 residues. J gave up 2 bases and V 4 bases, and 4 bases lay outside the gene matches. CDR1 and CDR2 from the germline V gene are KGHDR and SFDVKD. The CDR3: CATSDRSGGAYNEQFF. CDR3 in DNA: TGTGCCACCAGTGACCGGAGCGGGGGGGCCTACAATGAGCAGTTCTTC.

This clonotype was detected many times. The genes are TRBV5-1 and TRBJ2-2, with 8 bases lining up with TRBD1. This CDR3 comprises 14 residues. Germline loops: CDR1 SGHRS, CDR2 YFSETQ. V shed 3 bases and J 6 bases; nucleotides not matched to a gene: 4. CDR3: CASSYGQGPGELFF. In nucleotides, the CDR3 is TGCGCCAGCAGCTACGGACAGGGTCCCGGGGAGCTGTTTTTT.

This clonotype showed up many times. This rearrangement joins TRBV29-1 to TRBJ2-1; no clear D gene. The CDR3 runs to 14 residues. The germline V gene has CDR1 SQVTM and CDR2 ANQGSEA. V was shortened by 1 base and J by 10 bases, with 17 bases between the two germline ends. The CDR3 sequence: CSVEGQAANLEQFF. The CDR3 nucleotides are TGCAGCGTTGAAGGTCAGGCGGCCAACCTGGAGCAGTTCTTC.

This clonotype was observed many times. The chain recombines TRBV4-1 with TRBJ2-1; possible D gene TRBD1, 6 bases. This CDR3 spans 15 amino acids. The germline V gene has CDR1 MGHRA and CDR2 YSYEKL. V lost 0 bases and J lost 1, with 7 bases in between. In DNA form, the CDR3 reads TGCGCCAGCAGCCAAGATAGGGGGTCCTACAATGAGCAGTTCTTC. Its protein is CASSQDRGSYNEQFF.

The sample holds many counts of this clonotype. The chain is built from TRBV10-3 and TRBJ1-2, with TRBD1 matching 9 bases. The CDR3 consists of 13 residues. Germline CDR1 ENHRY, CDR2 SYGVKD. Trimming cost V 2 bases and J 8 bases; bases outside gene matches: 3. CDR3 sequence (DNA): TGTGCCATCAGTGAGGCGACAGGGGGGGGCTACACCTTC. Protein: CAISEATGGGYTF.

This clonotype occurred many times. The chain joins TRBV6-1 to TRBJ1-2; D unresolved. Trimming left V 7 bases short and J 5 bases short, with 17 bases between. The germline V gene has CDR1 MNHNS and CDR2 SASEGT. The CDR3 runs to 14 residues. As DNA, the CDR3 is TGTGCCAGCATGGAGAGGAGTATAACTTATGGCTACACCTTC. Protein sequence: CASMERSITYGYTF.

This clonotype was seen at least ten times. The V and J genes are TRBV12-3 or TRBV12-4 and TRBJ2-1, with no clear D. The CDR3 covers 13 residues. With 6 bases removed from V and 3 bases from J, the gap between germline ends came to 9 bases. The CDR3 bases are TGTGCCAGCAGAGAAGGGTTCTACAATGAGCAGTTCTTC. This codes for CASREGFYNEQFF.

This clonotype was seen ten or more times. The chain combines TRBV5-1 with TRBJ2-7; D not resolved. Trimming stripped 4 bases from V and 4 bases from J, with 12 bases between. Germline V gene lookup returns CDR1 SGHRS and CDR2 YFSETQ. This CDR3 contains 13 residues. CDR3 DNA sequence: TGCGCCAGCAGCCCGACTTCCCGATACGAGCAGTACTTC. It is translated as CASSPTSRYEQYF. Filled out from reference TRBV5-1 and TRBJ2-7, the complete variable domain reads KAGVTQTPRYLIKTRGQQVTLSCSPISGHRSVSWYQQTPGQGLQFLFEYFSETQRNKGNFPGRFSGRQFSNSRSEMNVSTLELGDSALYLCASSPTSRYEQYFGPGTRLTVT.